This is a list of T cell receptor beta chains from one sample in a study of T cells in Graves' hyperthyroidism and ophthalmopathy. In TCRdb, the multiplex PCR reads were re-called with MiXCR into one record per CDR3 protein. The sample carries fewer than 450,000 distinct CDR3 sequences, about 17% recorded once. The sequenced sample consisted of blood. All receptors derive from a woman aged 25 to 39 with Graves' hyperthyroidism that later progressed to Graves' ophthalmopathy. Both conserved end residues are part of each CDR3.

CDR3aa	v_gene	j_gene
CASTDRTDRNYGYTF	TRBV6-1	TRBJ1-2
CASSESSVIQETQYF	TRBV2	TRBJ2-5
CASSPYRVEAFF	TRBV7-9	TRBJ1-1
CSAGLQNTGELFF	TRBV29-1	TRBJ2-2
CASSLGQWTYEQYF	TRBV7-2	TRBJ2-7
CSAMGEGNQPQHF	TRBV20-1	TRBJ1-5
CSASATGTGSNTGELFF	TRBV20-1	TRBJ2-2
CASAAGTNTGELFF	TRBV12-5	TRBJ2-2
CSARDRAFETQYF	TRBV20-1	TRBJ2-5
CASSILGERTDTQYF	TRBV5-1	TRBJ2-3
CASSEDNGETQYF	TRBV12-3/TRBV12-4	TRBJ2-5
CASTSRGSGSRGYNEQFF	TRBV5-4	TRBJ2-1
CASRTVLSKASNQPQHF	TRBV19	TRBJ1-5
CASSSGQVITDTQYF	TRBV5-1	TRBJ2-3
CASSLTGNWGQPQHF	TRBV7-6	TRBJ1-5
CASSSQGYRGNQPQHF	TRBV11-2	TRBJ1-5
CATSRGGYNEQFF	TRBV15	TRBJ2-1
CASSLPGDTQYF	TRBV7-9	TRBJ2-3
CASSVAGGTGVLRNEQFF	TRBV9	TRBJ2-1
CASSEGTDNQPQHF	TRBV5-1	TRBJ1-5
CASELGQGSSTQYF	TRBV28	TRBJ2-3
CASSPGGQQETQYF	TRBV28	TRBJ2-5
CSAPLRYRTRHNPIYNEQFF	TRBV20-1	TRBJ2-1
CASSDGSGVNTQYF	TRBV5-6	TRBJ2-3
CASSVDASYNEQFF	TRBV9	TRBJ2-1
CASSILGGPNEKLFF	TRBV19	TRBJ1-4
CASSDETGIDTQYF	TRBV2	TRBJ2-3
CASRPGQSYNEQFF	TRBV28	TRBJ2-1
CASSRELSGHEQYF	TRBV18	TRBJ2-7
CASGKTGLVETQYF	TRBV9	TRBJ2-5
CATSDLDRAFGYTF	TRBV24-1	TRBJ1-2
CASSKGAHNEKLFF	TRBV12-3/TRBV12-4	TRBJ1-4
CASSLGQESLQETQYF	TRBV11-1	TRBJ2-5
CASSLSVGGTYEQYF	TRBV27	TRBJ2-7
CASTLRGRQGPLNEQYF	TRBV28	TRBJ2-7
CASSSHHGQVGNTIYF	TRBV19	TRBJ1-3
CASSLDYSNQPQHF	TRBV7-9	TRBJ1-5
CASSYKGQETQYF	TRBV28	TRBJ2-5
CASTNGDRPYEQYF	TRBV6-2/TRBV6-3	TRBJ2-7
CASSLTTSGSYMGNEQFF	TRBV5-1	TRBJ2-1
CATTGTGLGRGTGELFF	TRBV28	TRBJ2-2
CASSYSSIEGPAFF	TRBV6-5	TRBJ1-1
CSARGVTGDNEQFF	TRBV20-1	TRBJ2-1
CASSQTTGLARNEQFF	TRBV6-1	TRBJ2-1
CASSETRGETQYF	TRBV5-1	TRBJ2-5
CSARGSRASGGVSEQFF	TRBV20-1	TRBJ2-1
CASSEEWGQNYGYTF	TRBV6-1	TRBJ1-2
CASKGLAGSWETQYF	TRBV27	TRBJ2-5
CASSSVASDSLYGYTF	TRBV7-9	TRBJ1-2
CASSRTNYEQYF	TRBV11-2	TRBJ2-7
CASSFNRDRGLTEAFF	TRBV5-6	TRBJ1-1
CSARPSPGTGGSTGANVLTF	TRBV20-1	TRBJ2-6
CASTAMWSGENTEAFF	TRBV19	TRBJ1-1
CASNTVTLQGAPGGWNTEAFF	TRBV28	TRBJ1-1
CASSFLPGSPHGQFF	TRBV5-1	TRBJ2-1